Reported below is one TCR beta chain. Its antigen is not identified. Unique molecular identifiers were incorporated when the TCRbeta library was constructed. TCRdb itself ran the PCR reads through MiXCR, one entry per CDR3 protein. The sample shows about 460,000 distinct CDR3 sequences, 9.5% to 12% of them seen only once. This record belongs to a study of T-cell reconstitution after alpha-beta-depleted transplantation in children. Study outcomes and limitations: After transplant, at about two months, alpha-beta T cells were reportedly derived from several hundred expanded graft clones.

This CDR3 has 13 amino acids. Germline V CDR1 and CDR2: PRHDT, FYEKMQ (reference sequence). Trimming removed 1 base from V and 6 bases from J, with 9 bases in between. The starting material was PBMCs, mostly from graft donor cells, obtained 180 days after TCRalphabeta/CD19-depleted stem cell transplant. The source is a female patient between 2 and 15 years old who had a stem cell transplant for aplastic anemia, so the T cells may come from the graft donor. The chain recombines TRBV13 with TRBJ1-2; perhaps TRBD1 as D (5 bases). The CDR3 DNA reads as TGTGCCAGCAGCTTAGACGGGACGGATGGCTACACCTTC. Residues: CASSLDGTDGYTF.